This entry lists 8 T cell receptor beta chains sequenced from one sample in a study of blood T cell repertoires in COVID-19. Only in-frame clones appear in the TCRdb table, and some are missing; sequencing was by immunoSEQ multiplex PCR. The sample has about 170,000 clones, 70% to 90% seen once. Sequenced: peripheral blood. Receptors were obtained from a man in his forties or fifties who had recovered from COVID-19.

The rearrangement links TRBV7-2 to TRBJ1-1; D ambiguous. Trimming left V 5 bases short and J 0 bases short, with 7 bases between. The CDR3 consists of 13 residues. Germline V lookup: CDR1 SGHTA, CDR2 FQGNSA. In nucleotides, the CDR3 is TGTGCCAGCAGCGTACAGTTGAACACTGAAGCTTTCTTT. Its protein is CASSVQLNTEAFF.

This chain joins TRBV29-1 and TRBJ2-3, with D maybe TRBD1 (6 bases). V was clipped by 4 bases and J by 8 bases, with 19 bases between them. The CDR3 is 14 amino acids. Germline V gene lookup returns CDR1 SQVTM and CDR2 ANQGSEA. In DNA, the CDR3 is TGCAGCGTTGTTGCAGGGGTGGGTAAGGCTACGCAGTATTTT. Translation: CSVVAGVGKATQYF.

The rearrangement uses TRBV7-9 and TRBJ1-1, with 7 bases lining up with TRBD1. Germline V gene lookup returns CDR1 SEHNR and CDR2 FQNEAQ (reference sequence). V lost 6 bases and J lost 1; bases outside the gene matches: 8. The CDR3 is 15 amino acids. In DNA, the CDR3 is TGTGCCAGCAGAAACCACAGGGGTCGGAACACTGAAGCTTTCTTT. It encodes CASRNHRGRNTEAFF.

The chain carries TRBV19 and TRBJ2-5; 10 nucleotides agree with TRBD1. After removal of 9 bases from V and 5 bases from J, the junction contained 9 bases not matched to a gene. Per germline, CDR1 LNHDA and CDR2 SQIVND (reference sequence). The CDR3 covers 14 residues. CDR3 sequence: CASRDRGITETQYF. The CDR3 DNA follows: TGTGCCAGCCGGGACAGGGGAATTACGGAGACCCAGTACTTC.

The CDR3, as DNA: TGTGCCAGCAGTTACACGCAGGGGCCCACAGATACGCAGTATTTT. Translated: CASSYTQGPTDTQYF. The J gene is TRBJ2-3, the V gene TRBV6-5, with D maybe TRBD1 (6 bases). Germline V gene data show CDR1 as MNHEY and CDR2 as SVGAGI. With 2 bases removed from V and 2 bases from J, the gap between germline ends came to 11 bases. This CDR3 comprises 15 residues.

This chain uses TRBV30 with TRBJ1-6, with a tentative D call TRBD1 (6 bases). The CDR3 covers 14 residues. Germline CDR1 is GTSNPN and CDR2 is SVGIG (reference sequence). V shed 2 bases and J shed 5 bases, with 10 bases lying between them. Here the CDR3 DNA reads TGTGCCTGGAGTAGGGGGAAGGATAATTCACCCCTCCACTTT. This codes for CAWSRGKDNSPLHF.

V and J are TRBV7-9 and TRBJ2-7; 8 bases align to TRBD1. The CDR3 spans 16 residues. Germline CDR1 is SEHNR and CDR2 is FQNEAQ (reference sequence). J was trimmed by 3 bases and V by 4 bases; bases with no gene match: 11. The CDR3 DNA reads as TGTGCCAGCAGCTCCCCGCGGACAGGGAAAATCTACGAGCAGTACTTC. It specifies CASSSPRTGKIYEQYF.

The chain joins TRBV13 to TRBJ2-3, with TRBD2 matching over 13 bases. The CDR3 runs 17 residues. CDR1 is PRHDT and CDR2 is FYEKMQ in the germline V gene (reference sequence). Trimming took 2 bases from V and 4 from J; bases not matched to a gene: 6. The CDR3 region is CASSLRRLAGGADTQYF. The CDR3 region has the DNA TGTGCCAGCAGCTTAAGGCGACTAGCGGGAGGTGCAGATACGCAGTATTTT. Full variable domain (rest looked up from reference TRBV13 and TRBJ2-3): AAGVIQSPRHLIKEKRETATLKCYPIPRHDTVYWYQQGPGQDPQFLISFYEKMQSDKGSIPDRFSAQQFSDYHSELNMSSLELGDSALYFCASSLRRLAGGADTQYFGPGTRLTVL.